This TCR beta chain was identified in a study of CD8+CD57+ T cells in acquired aplastic anemia (dated by TCRdb to the late 2010s). About the investigation overall: DNA extracted from sorted CD4+ and CD8+ cells had a mean of roughly 3.4 ug, with a range of roughly 0.19 to 27.4 ug.

Remarks on this clonotype: Its antigen has not been determined. Base qualities are not recorded, but no much larger clone differs from it by a single base.

Genomic DNA was used as template for profiling of TCR beta VDJ combinations and CDR3 sequences. TCR repertoire sequencing was run on an Illumina HiSeq 2000. The original pipeline was this. TRBV/TRBJ rearrangement plots, CDR3 size and DJ length profiles, and Simpson's diversity index were used to evaluate the repertoires. The most abundant DNA sequence in the deep sequencing data was taken as the immunodominant clone. CDR3 amino acid sequences were screened for sharing across subjects and were compared with published repertoires and the VDJdb database. TCRdb handled the public reads itself, with Q25 trimming in fastp and clone calling in MiXCR, and kept productive beta chains. Here each entry gathers all rows of one CDR3 protein and keeps the most common genes and DNA. TCRdb's processing, not the authors', yielded these V and J calls. The sample contains a few hundred thousand distinct CDR3 sequences, approximately 55% of them found a single time. 8% of the sample is taken by the ten largest.

Via the germline V gene, CDR1 is MGHDK and CDR2 SYGVNS. Inclusive of the bounding cysteine and phenylalanine, the CDR3 is 13 residues long. CDR3 DNA is the only sequence kept; it has 39 bases, read in frame from the first base. V loses 5 bases of germline sequence and J loses 9 bases, and the interval between the two ends is 16 bases. What the research found in general, with its limitations: Between patients and healthy controls, no significant difference in CD8+ Simpson's diversity was found (P=0.060). Although roughly 30 CD8+ CDR3 sequences were shared by patients and controls, these sequences appeared highly expressed in patients and within the immunodominant clones of patients.

In this study, sorted CD4+ and CD8+ T cells from the blood of healthy subjects and of severe aplastic anemia patients had their TCR repertoires deep-sequenced. Ficoll-Paque density gradient centrifugation was used to isolate peripheral blood mononuclear cells. Before DNA was extracted, CD4+ and CD8+ T cells were sorted using either FACS or magnetic beads. Sequencing input: sorted CD4+, CD8+, or CD8+CD57+ T cells (not recorded which) from PBMCs. The rearrangement joined TRBV25-1 to TRBJ2-5, with TRBD2 tentatively as D gene (6 bases match). The TCR was taken from a human donor with severe aplastic anemia or a healthy control (not recorded which). The CDR3 reads CASSRVGPGAQYF. The DNA reads TGTGCCAGCAGTCGGGTAGGCCCGGGGGCCCAGTACTTC.